This T cell receptor (beta chain) was identified in a study of CD8 T cells in ankylosing spondylitis. V dropped 6 bases and J dropped 1 base, with 11 bases sitting between them. The CDR3 spans 13 residues. Germline V gives CDR1 SGHDT, CDR2 YYEEEE. TCR beta libraries were made by quantitative 5'-RACE with molecular barcodes. MiXCR was run by TCRdb on the 5' RACE reads, yielding one entry per CDR3 protein. The sample lists approximately 290,000 distinct CDR3 sequences, roughly 20% occurring once. With regard to this clonotype: Its antigen is unidentified.

Study results and limitations: Certain motif variants had earlier been reported in reactive arthritis synovial fluid and blood.

The sequence derives from a female donor with ankylosing spondylitis or in good health (not recorded which). The rearrangement joins TRBV5-6 to TRBJ2-7; tentatively, D is TRBD1 (5 bases). The sequenced sample consisted of blood, either unsorted or a sorted T cell fraction (not recorded which). The CDR3 sequence is CASTTRGSYEQYF. The CDR3 bases are TGTGCCAGCACCACAAGGGGATCCTACGAGCAGTACTTC.